Following are 13 T cell receptor beta chains from one sample sequenced in a study of OX40 agonist ivuxolimab in advanced cancers. The repertoire was sequenced with immunoSEQ multiplex PCR; TCRdb's copy has only in-frame clones and lacks some. This sample yields around 92,000 clones, of which approximately 93% are seen a single time; roughly 0.26% belongs to the top ten. This specimen consisted of CD4+ or CD8+ T cells sorted from blood, obtained in a trial of the OX40 agonist ivuxolimab. The receptor source for this set is an adult with an advanced solid tumor such as melanoma, head and neck, liver or kidney cancer.

The J gene is TRBJ1-1, the V gene TRBV28; D is uncertain. V was trimmed by 8 bases and J by 1 base, leaving 14 bases between them. Germline-derived CDR1 and CDR2 are MDHEN and SYDVKM. The CDR3 covers 14 residues. CDR3 sequence (DNA): TGTGCCAGCCAGTTCGGGATGGGGAACACTGAAGCTTTCTTT. Amino acids: CASQFGMGNTEAFF.

The V call is TRBV28, the J call TRBJ1-4, with TRBD1 identical over 10 bases. The V segment lost 5 bases and the J segment 8 bases; nucleotides outside the gene matches: 8. Germline CDR1 reads MDHEN; CDR2 reads SYDVKM. The CDR3 is 15 amino acids. In DNA, the CDR3 is TGTGCCAGCAGTAGACCGGGACAGGGGTCGGAAAAACTGTTTTTT. Protein: CASSRPGQGSEKLFF.

This chain uses TRBV19 with TRBJ1-5, with a weak D call TRBD1 (6 bases). With 6 bases removed from V and 0 bases from J, the gap between germline ends came to 15 bases. The germline V gene encodes CDR1 LNHDA and CDR2 SQIVND (reference sequence). CDR3 size: 16 residues. The CDR3 coding sequence is TGTGCCAGTAGATCGGTCGGACAGTATAGCAATCAGCCCCAGCATTTT. It encodes CASRSVGQYSNQPQHF.

A word on this clone: The same CDR3 is also encoded by other DNA sequences in this sample. The genes are TRBV18 and TRBJ1-1; TRBD1 aligns across 7 bases. Germline-derived CDR1 and CDR2 are KGHSH and LQKENI. V shed 3 bases and J 3 bases; nucleotides not matched to a gene: 10. This CDR3 has 16 amino acids. CDR3 sequence reads: CASSPWRGRLDTEAFF. In DNA, the CDR3 is TGTGCCAGCTCACCTTGGAGGGGGCGTTTAGACACTGAAGCTTTCTTT.

The genes are TRBV12-5 and TRBJ2-3, with D possibly matching TRBD1 (6 bases). Trimming took 7 bases from V and 0 from J, leaving 11 bases between them. CDR1 LGHNT and CDR2 FRNRAP come from the germline V gene. The CDR3 consists of 14 residues. The CDR3 region is CASARTASTDTQYF. The CDR3 DNA is TGTGCTAGTGCCCGGACAGCCAGCACAGATACGCAGTATTTT. The complete variable domain, with remaining parts taken from reference TRBV12-5 and TRBJ2-3, reads DARVTQTPRHKVTEMGQEVTMRCQPILGHNTVFWYRQTMMQGLELLAYFRNRAPLDDSGMPKDRFSAEMPDATLATLKIQPSEPRDSAVYFCASARTASTDTQYFGPGTRLTVL.

This chain uses TRBV28 with TRBJ1-3, with a tentative D call TRBD1 (5 bases). V was clipped by 10 bases and J by 0 bases, with 19 bases between them. The CDR3 length is 16 residues. CDR1 is MDHEN and CDR2 is SYDVKM in the germline V gene. CDR3 in amino acids: CATDSGTAISGNTIYF. DNA of the CDR3: TGTGCCACCGACTCCGGGACGGCGATCTCTGGAAACACCATATATTTT.

V is TRBV29-1 and J is TRBJ1-5; tentative D call: TRBD1 (6 bases). V was pared by 5 bases and J by 5 bases, with 13 bases between. This CDR3 comprises 13 residues. Germline V gives CDR1 SQVTM, CDR2 ANQGSEA. The CDR3: CSVSTGYDQPQHF. As DNA, the CDR3 is TGCAGCGTTTCTACAGGGTATGATCAGCCCCAGCATTTT.

The CDR3 is CASTSGGFANTGELFF. The CDR3 DNA reads as TGTGCCAGCACTTCAGGAGGGTTCGCGAACACCGGGGAGCTGTTTTTT. The rearrangement links TRBV9 to TRBJ2-2; a weak D match, TRBD2 (6 bases). Germline CDR1 SGDLS, CDR2 YYNGEE. V dropped 6 bases and J dropped 0 bases, with 15 bases sitting between them. The CDR3 length is 16 residues.

The chain recombines TRBV4-2 with TRBJ1-6, with D uncertain. This CDR3 region has 12 residues. Germline-derived CDR1 and CDR2 are LGHNA and YNFKEQ. The germline V and J ends were trimmed by 2 bases and 10 bases, with 6 bases remaining between them. The CDR3 DNA sequence: TGTGCCAGCAGCCAAACCGACTCACCCCTCCACTTT. It yields the protein CASSQTDSPLHF.

The chain combines TRBV28 with TRBJ1-3; D is unclear. The CDR3 contains 15 residues. CDR1 and CDR2 (germline): MDHEN, SYDVKM. Trimming shortened V by 0 bases and J by 3 bases, and 9 bases separated the two germline ends. For the CDR3, the DNA is TGTGCCAGCAGTTTATGGGGGTGGGGTGGAAACACCATATATTTT. Translated: CASSLWGWGGNTIYF. Drawing the rest from reference TRBV28 and TRBJ1-3, the complete variable domain is DVKVTQSSRYLVKRTGEKVFLECVQDMDHENMFWYRQDPGLGLRLIYFSYDVKMKEKGDIPEGYSVSREKKERFSLILESASTNQTSMYLCASSLWGWGGNTIYFGEGSWLTVV.

This clone was found a few times. Within the sample, other DNA sequences also encode this same CDR3. The gene calls are TRBV18 and TRBJ1-6, with unresolved D. In germline, CDR1 is KGHSH, CDR2 LQKENI. This CDR3 is built from 12 residues. Trimming took 3 bases from V and 7 from J, leaving 4 bases between them. The CDR3, as DNA: TGTGCCAGCTCACCGGGGAATTCACCCCTCCACTTT. Translating gives CASSPGNSPLHF.

The V call is TRBV30, the J call TRBJ1-1; D is uncertain. The CDR3 covers 13 residues. V lost 1 base, J lost 4 bases, and 10 bases lay in between. Germline assignment: CDR1 GTSNPN and CDR2 SVGIG (reference sequence). In DNA, the CDR3 is TGTGCCTGGAGTGAAAGTACTCTCACTGAAGCTTTCTTT. It codes for CAWSESTLTEAFF. Based on the CDR3 plus reference TRBV30 and TRBJ1-1, the full variable domain is SQTIHQWPATLVQPVGSPLSLECTVEGTSNPNLYWYRQAAGRGLQLLFYSVGIGQISSEVPQNLSASRPQDRQFILSSKKLLLSDSGFYLCAWSESTLTEAFFGQGTRLTVV.

V and J are TRBV30 and TRBJ2-7, with D perhaps matching TRBD1 (6 bases). This CDR3 is 12 amino acids long. The V gene's germline CDR1 is GTSNPN and CDR2 SVGIG (reference sequence). The ends were cut back, 0 bases at V and 6 bases at J, with 9 bases in the middle. CDR3 in amino acids: CAWSVQGFEQYF. CDR3 DNA: TGTGCCTGGAGTGTGCAGGGGTTCGAGCAGTACTTC.